These 5 T cell receptor beta chains originate from one sample sequenced in a study of response to subunit inactivated influenza vaccine. TCRdb re-called the RT-PCR reads through MiXCR, storing one row per CDR3 protein. The sample holds roughly 790,000 distinct CDR3 sequences; about 20% are singletons and the top ten take 9.5% to 13%. Sequenced here: PBMCs from blood, sampled more than 4 days after vaccination. These receptors all stem from a man aged 45 to 65 who received an inactivated influenza vaccine.

This sequence joins TRBV7-9 and TRBJ2-6; D unclear. Looked up from germline, CDR1 is SEHNR and CDR2 is FQNEAQ (reference sequence). The CDR3 runs to 14 residues. Between the trimmed V and J ends, which lost 3 bases and 6 bases, there was a span of 9 bases. CDR3 in DNA: TGTGCCAGCAGCTTGCTAGAGACGGCCAACGTCCTGACTTTC. Protein sequence: CASSLLETANVLTF.

This clonotype has a handful of counts. This chain uses TRBV12-3 or TRBV12-4 with TRBJ2-3; D not resolved. There are 13 residues in the CDR3. The V gene lost 5 bases and the J gene lost 0 bases, with 6 bases spanning the gap. CDR3 bases: TGTGCCAGCAGTGGGGTTAGCACAGATACGCAGTATTTT. It yields the protein CASSGVSTDTQYF.

This sequence joins TRBV14 and TRBJ1-2; D might be TRBD1 (6 bases). The germline V and J ends were trimmed by 2 bases and 4 bases, with 11 bases remaining between them. Germline loops: CDR1 SGHDN, CDR2 FVKESK. This CDR3 is 14 amino acids long. The CDR3: CASSQPGGGYGYTF. The CDR3 nucleotides read TGTGCCAGCAGCCAACCCGGGGGCGGCTATGGCTACACCTTC. Variable domain in full (rest from reference TRBV14 and TRBJ1-2): EAGVTQFPSHSVIEKGQTVTLRCDPISGHDNLYWYRRVMGKEIKFLLHFVKESKQDESGMPNNRFLAERTGGTYSTLKVQPAELEDSGVYFCASSQPGGGYGYTFGSGTRLTVV.

This chain joins TRBV7-3 and TRBJ1-2; TRBD1 is a possible D gene (6 bases). The CDR3 loop spans 16 amino acids. Between the trimmed V and J ends, which lost 5 bases and 4 bases, there was a span of 20 bases. Germline assignment: CDR1 SGHTA and CDR2 FQGTGA. The CDR3 is CASSPTGQASPYGYTF. In DNA, the CDR3 is TGTGCCAGCAGCCCAACGGGACAAGCCTCTCCCTATGGCTACACCTTC. Together with reference TRBV7-3 and TRBJ1-2, the CDR3 gives the full variable domain: GAGVSQTPSNKVTEKGKYVELRCDPISGHTALYWYRQSLGQGPEFLIYFQGTGAADDSGLPNDRFFAVRPEGSVSTLKIQRTERGDSAVYLCASSPTGQASPYGYTFGSGTRLTVV.

V gene TRBV6-5 combines with J gene TRBJ1-1; no definite D call. The CDR3 loop spans 15 amino acids. V shed 2 bases and J shed 1 base, with 11 bases lying between them. CDR1 and CDR2 (germline): MNHEY, SVGAGI. CDR3 bases: TGTGCCAGCAGTTACCCCGCCGGCTCGAACACTGAAGCTTTCTTT. It is translated as CASSYPAGSNTEAFF.